The T cell receptor (beta chain) described here comes from a study of blood T cell repertoires in COVID-19. Study-level information: The United States, Italy and Spain supplied acute and convalescent COVID-19 samples.

Per germline, CDR1 SGHVS and CDR2 FQNEAQ. Trimming removed 5 bases at V and 5 bases at J, with 10 bases between. CDR3 size: 12 residues. Produced via immunoSEQ multiplex PCR; TCRdb's table is partial and in-frame only. Here the sample spans roughly 150,000 clones, approximately 82% being singletons. The sequenced sample was peripheral blood. This rearrangement joins TRBV7-8 to TRBJ2-7; D is possibly TRBD2 (5 bases). This clonotype was sampled from a woman aged 50 to 65 with acute or convalescent COVID-19. The CDR3 DNA follows: TGTGCCAGCAGCCGAGGGCCCCACGAGCAGTACTTC. Its protein product is CASSRGPHEQYF.